The 9 T cell receptor beta chains given below trace back to one sample, sequenced in a study of CD8+ T cells in alopecia areata. Sequencing relied on a cDNA template that was reverse transcribed from extracted RNA. TCRdb keeps only in-frame clones here, not all; method: immunoSEQ multiplex PCR. The repertoire has some 150,000 clones, around 71% of them found once; the top ten carry approximately 10%. The sequencing here drew on CD8+ T cells sorted from blood, taken at week 0. These receptors originate from a human donor with alopecia areata.

The V gene is TRBV29-1, the J gene TRBJ2-7; tentative D call: TRBD1 (6 bases). Germline CDR1 SQVTM, CDR2 ANQGSEA. V dropped 4 bases and J dropped 2 bases, with 15 bases sitting between them. The CDR3 length is 14 residues. The CDR3 coding sequence is TGCAGCGTTGGGGCAGGGGCGCTGACCTACGAGCAGTACTTC. It is translated as CSVGAGALTYEQYF.

This chain links TRBV6-5 with TRBJ2-2; D unclear. The CDR3 totals 13 residues. The germline V gene encodes CDR1 MNHEY and CDR2 SVGAGI. The V end lost 2 bases, the J end lost 4 bases, and 5 bases lay between the germline ends. The CDR3 loop reads CASSYGSTGELFF. CDR3 DNA sequence: TGTGCCAGCAGTTACGGCTCCACCGGGGAGCTGTTTTTT.

The V call is TRBV23-1, the J call TRBJ1-5; TRBD1 is a possible D gene (5 bases). TRBV23-1 is filed as an ORF, its function uncertain. CDR3 length equals 15 residues. V gave up 6 bases and J gave up 4 bases, with 16 bases separating them. CDR3 sequence: CASSRRLRGNQPQHF. The CDR3 DNA follows: TGCGCCAGCAGCCGACGACTGAGGGGAAATCAGCCCCAGCATTTT.

V usage is TRBV18 and J usage is TRBJ2-1; D unresolved. Deletions cut 3 bases from V and 4 bases from J, with 4 bases between. The CDR3 length is 12 residues. The germline gives CDR1 KGHSH, CDR2 LQKENI. The CDR3 nucleotides read TGTGCCAGCTCACCCGGTTACAATGAGCAGTTCTTC. Its protein product is CASSPGYNEQFF.

The rearrangement uses TRBV5-1 and TRBJ2-2, with D unclear. Germline CDR1 is SGHRS and CDR2 is YFSETQ. The germline V and J ends were trimmed by 6 bases and 0 bases, with 6 bases remaining between them. CDR3 size: 13 residues. The CDR3 DNA follows: TGCGCCAGCAATTTACCGAACACCGGGGAGCTGTTTTTT. Amino acids: CASNLPNTGELFF. Full variable domain (rest looked up from reference TRBV5-1 and TRBJ2-2): KAGVTQTPRYLIKTRGQQVTLSCSPISGHRSVSWYQQTPGQGLQFLFEYFSETQRNKGNFPGRFSGRQFSNSRSEMNVSTLELGDSALYLCASNLPNTGELFFGEGSRLTVL.

The chain links TRBV30 to TRBJ2-1; D is possibly TRBD2 (6 bases). CDR1 and CDR2 from the germline V gene are GTSNPN and SVGIG (reference sequence). The V gene lost 5 bases and the J gene lost 1 base, with 12 bases spanning the gap. There are 14 residues in the CDR3. The CDR3 region has the DNA TGTGCCTGGTGGATCGGGGGTTCCTACAATGAGCAGTTCTTC. Its protein product is CAWWIGGSYNEQFF. Full variable domain (outside the CDR3, taken from reference TRBV30 and TRBJ2-1): SQTIHQWPATLVQPVGSPLSLECTVEGTSNPNLYWYRQAAGRGLQLLFYSVGIGQISSEVPQNLSASRPQDRQFILSSKKLLLSDSGFYLCAWWIGGSYNEQFFGPGTRLTVL.

The chain is built from TRBV23-1 and TRBJ2-3; 7 bases fit TRBD2. TRBV23-1 is annotated as an ORF whose role is uncertain. CDR3 length: 16 amino acids. Trimming removed 10 bases from V and 0 bases from J; junction bases left unmatched: 13. The DNA for the CDR3 is TGCGCCACCAAGGCAAGCGGGGCGCCGAGCACAGATACGCAGTATTTT. Translated: CATKASGAPSTDTQYF.

The chain couples TRBV7-9 to TRBJ2-7; D remains unclear. Trimming took off 6 bases at V and 0 bases at J, with 15 bases between the two ends. This CDR3 spans 15 amino acids. Germline V gene lookup returns CDR1 SEHNR and CDR2 FQNEAQ (reference sequence). The CDR3 protein is CASSSRTRGSYEQYF. In nucleotides, the CDR3 is TGTGCCAGCAGTTCTCGTACCAGAGGCTCCTACGAGCAGTACTTC.

J is TRBJ1-2 and V is TRBV7-9, with D tentatively TRBD1 (6 bases). Germline V CDR1 and CDR2: SEHNR, FQNEAQ (reference sequence). The CDR3 covers 14 residues. Trimming took 4 bases from V and 4 from J, leaving 13 bases between them. The CDR3 region is CASSYNREVYGYTF. For the CDR3, the DNA is TGTGCCAGCAGCTACAACAGGGAAGTCTATGGCTACACCTTC.